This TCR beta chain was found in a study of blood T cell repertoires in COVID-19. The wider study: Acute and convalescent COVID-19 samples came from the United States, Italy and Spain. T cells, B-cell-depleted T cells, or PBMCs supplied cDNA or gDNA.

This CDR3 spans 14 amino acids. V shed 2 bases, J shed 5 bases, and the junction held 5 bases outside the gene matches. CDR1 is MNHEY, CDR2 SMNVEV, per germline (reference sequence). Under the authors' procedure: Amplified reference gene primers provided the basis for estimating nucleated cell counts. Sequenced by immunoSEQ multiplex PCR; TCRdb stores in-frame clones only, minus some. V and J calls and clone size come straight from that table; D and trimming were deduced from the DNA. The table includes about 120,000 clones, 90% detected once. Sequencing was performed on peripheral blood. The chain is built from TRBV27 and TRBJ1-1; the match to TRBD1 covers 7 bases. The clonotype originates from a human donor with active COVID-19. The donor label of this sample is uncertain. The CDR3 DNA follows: TGTGCCAGCAGTTTACAGGCAGGGGGTACTGAAGCTTTCTTT. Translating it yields CASSLQAGGTEAFF.